This T cell receptor beta chain originates from a study of shared clonotypes between healthy human individuals. Across the whole study: Per donor, three plates held CD4 naive cells, three held CD4 memory, two held CD8 naive and one held CD8 memory. Overall study findings and caveats: The genetic and exposure-history diversity represented was limited by few donors. Relative to memory subsets, naive subsets generally showed larger estimated richness. When naive CD4 clonotypes were compared across four donors, roughly 4.9% were shared.

CD45RO-negative CD8 cells positively selected for CCR7 made up the naive population, which excluded terminally differentiated effector memory CD45RA+ cells. Sequencing used immunoSEQ multiplex PCR; TCRdb keeps in-frame clones, though not all of them. Of roughly 770,000 clones listed, about 96% were seen once; the top ten hold under 0.25%. Trimming cost V 1 base and J 5 bases, with 14 bases left between them. Germline V gives CDR1 MNHEY, CDR2 SMNVEV (reference sequence). This CDR3 spans 15 amino acids. Note on this clone: Its antigen remains unknown.

Sequences were obtained from naive CD8+ T cells sorted from blood. V and J are TRBV27 and TRBJ2-5; a weak D match, TRBD2 (6 bases). The TCR comes from a man aged 30 to 45 in good health. In DNA, the CDR3 is TGTGCCAGCAGTTTATTTGTGGGAGGTTGGGAGACCCAGTACTTC. Translating gives CASSLFVGGWETQYF.